These 13 T cell receptor beta chains were sequenced from one sample in a study of blood T cell repertoires in COVID-19. Assay: immunoSEQ multiplex PCR; the TCRdb copy retains only in-frame clones and omits some. The sample has 60,000 to 75,000 clones, 90% to 95% seen once. Material: peripheral blood. These receptors were obtained from a man aged 35-49 years with COVID-19, enrolled during active disease.

The chain links TRBV2 to TRBJ1-2; D unclear. This CDR3 has 12 amino acids. Looked up from germline, CDR1 is SNHLY and CDR2 is FYNNEI. V lost 3 bases and J lost 4, with 6 bases in between. In nucleotides, the CDR3 is TGTGCCAGCAGTGAGGGAGGCTATGGCTACACCTTC. Its translation is CASSEGGYGYTF. The entire variable domain, with the rest obtained from reference TRBV2 and TRBJ1-2, is as follows: EPEVTQTPSHQVTQMGQEVILRCVPISNHLYFYWYRQILGQKVEFLVSFYNNEISEKSEIFDDQFSVERPDGSNFTLKIRSTKLEDSAMYFCASSEGGYGYTFGSGTRLTVV.

The chain has TRBV6-5 and TRBJ1-1; D remains unclear. Per the germline V gene, CDR1 is MNHEY and CDR2 is SVGAGI. There are 13 residues in the CDR3. Trimming shortened V by 6 bases and J by 3 bases, and 11 bases separated the two germline ends. The CDR3 spells CASSDLTDTEAFF. The CDR3 DNA is TGTGCCAGCAGCGATCTAACAGACACTGAAGCTTTCTTT.

This chain connects TRBV5-1 to TRBJ1-6; 8 bases line up with TRBD1. From germline, CDR1 is SGHRS and CDR2 YFSETQ. The junction had 10 bases not matched to a gene; V was cut back by 7 bases and J by 10 bases. The CDR3 runs to 14 residues. CDR3 loop: CASSPTGAASPLHF. The CDR3 bases are TGCGCCAGCTCCCCGACAGGGGCAGCGTCACCCCTCCACTTT.

This chain uses TRBV5-6 with TRBJ2-5, with TRBD2 matching over 8 bases. Germline trimming cut 1 base from V and 5 bases from J; bases unmatched to any gene: 7. This CDR3 has 15 amino acids. CDR1 and CDR2 from the germline V gene are SGHDT and YYEEEE. The CDR3 DNA reads TGTGCCAGCAGCTTGCGCGCGGGGGGAGTTGAGACCCAGTACTTC. Translated, it gives CASSLRAGGVETQYF.

This chain uses TRBV28 with TRBJ1-4; D is possibly TRBD1 (5 bases). The CDR3 is 13 amino acids. The ends were cut back, 4 bases at V and 8 bases at J, with 11 bases in the middle. CDR1 and CDR2 from the germline V gene are MDHEN and SYDVKM. The CDR3 nucleotides read TGTGCCAGCAGTTCCAGGGTAGGGGAAAAACTGTTTTTT. It yields the protein CASSSRVGEKLFF.

V gene TRBV13 combines with J gene TRBJ1-4; no clear D gene. The CDR3 is 13 residues long. Germline V gene data show CDR1 as PRHDT and CDR2 as FYEKMQ (reference sequence). V shed 4 bases and J shed 5 bases, with 8 bases lying between them. As DNA, the CDR3 is TGTGCCAGCAGCTCCCGCCGGAATGAAAAACTGTTTTTT. Translation gives CASSSRRNEKLFF.

The V call is TRBV19, the J call TRBJ2-3, with TRBD1 identical over 9 bases. V was clipped by 3 bases and J by 3 bases; unmatched bases: 4. This CDR3 comprises 15 residues. Germline CDR1 and CDR2: LNHDA and SQIVND (reference sequence). The CDR3 spells CASSIGGQGTDTQYF. DNA for the CDR3: TGTGCCAGTAGTATTGGGGGACAGGGTACAGATACGCAGTATTTT.

This rearrangement joins TRBV9 to TRBJ1-1; D is ambiguous. CDR3 length: 15 amino acids. V lost 3 bases, J lost 3 bases, and 15 bases lay in between. CDR1 is SGDLS and CDR2 is YYNGEE in the germline V gene. The DNA for the CDR3 is TGTGCCAGCAGCGACTGGTCGGGAAGGGACACTGAAGCTTTCTTT. Residues: CASSDWSGRDTEAFF.

The gene calls are TRBV7-6 and TRBJ2-2, with D uncertain. The germline CDR1 and CDR2 sequences are SGHVS and FNYEAQ. V was cut by 3 bases and J by 0 bases, with 11 bases left in between. This CDR3 region has 16 residues. The CDR3 spells CASSFGANANTGELFF. As DNA, the CDR3 is TGTGCCAGCAGCTTCGGAGCAAACGCGAACACCGGGGAGCTGTTTTTT.

The chain has TRBV6-2 or TRBV6-3 and TRBJ1-5; D uncertain. The CDR3 loop spans 13 amino acids. Trimming shortened V by 6 bases and J by 7 bases, and 13 bases separated the two germline ends. Germline values: CDR1 MNHEY, CDR2 SVGEGT. As DNA, the CDR3 is TGTGCCAGCAGCCCACTAGGCGGGCAGCCCCAGCATTTT. Translated, it gives CASSPLGGQPQHF.

The V call is TRBV10-3, the J call TRBJ2-1; D remains unclear. The V and J ends lost 7 bases and 2 bases respectively, with 12 bases between them. Looked up from germline, CDR1 is ENHRY and CDR2 is SYGVKD. The CDR3 consists of 14 residues. CDR3 protein: CAITDGFTYNEQFF. DNA of the CDR3: TGTGCCATCACCGACGGGTTTACCTACAATGAGCAGTTCTTC.

This chain joins TRBV7-9 and TRBJ2-2; TRBD2 agrees at 8 bases. The germline CDR1 and CDR2 sequences are SEHNR and FQNEAQ (reference sequence). With V trimmed by 5 bases and J by 5 bases, 13 bases remained unmatched. The CDR3 covers 17 residues. The CDR3 region has the DNA TGTGCCAGCAGCCATCCGAGCGGACGGGGGGGGACCGGGGAGCTGTTTTTT. This gives the protein CASSHPSGRGGTGELFF.

The rearrangement links TRBV29-1 to TRBJ1-2, with 9 bases aligning to TRBD1. With 7 bases clipped from V and 1 base from J, the junction kept 4 bases outside the gene matches. Germline values: CDR1 SQVTM, CDR2 ANQGSEA. The CDR3 extends over 13 amino acids. The CDR3 bases are TGCAGCGGGGGGGACAGGGATAACTATGGCTACACCTTC. Amino acid sequence: CSGGDRDNYGYTF. The full variable domain, completed using reference TRBV29-1 and TRBJ1-2, is SAVISQKPSRDICQRGTSLTIQCQVDSQVTMMFWYRQQPGQSLTLIATANQGSEATYESGFVIDKFPISRPNLTFSTLTVSNMSPEDSSIYLCSGGDRDNYGYTFGSGTRLTVV.